The 4 T cell receptor beta chains presented below share a single source sample, sequenced in a study of OX40 agonist ivuxolimab in advanced cancers. TCRdb's table, derived via immunoSEQ multiplex PCR, lists solely in-frame clones and lacks some. This sample yields about 32,000 clones, of which 85% to 90% are seen a single time; roughly 30% belongs to the top ten. Material: CD4+ or CD8+ T cells sorted from blood, obtained in a trial of the OX40 agonist ivuxolimab. All receptors derive from an adult with an advanced solid tumor such as melanoma, head and neck, liver or kidney cancer.

This clone rates as medium-sized. This chain links TRBV4-1 with TRBJ2-7, with D possibly being TRBD1 (6 bases). Trimming took off 1 base at V and 3 bases at J, with 10 bases between the two ends. The CDR3 totals 14 residues. Germline V gives CDR1 MGHRA, CDR2 YSYEKL. In nucleotides, the CDR3 is TGCGCCAGCAGCCAAGGTCAGGGGTACTACGAGCAGTACTTC. Translated, it gives CASSQGQGYYEQYF.

The chain carries TRBV27 and TRBJ2-7; the D gene could be TRBD1 or TRBD2 (5 bases each). Germline V gives CDR1 MNHEY, CDR2 SMNVEV (reference sequence). The V and J ends lost 3 bases and 0 bases respectively, with 9 bases between them. The CDR3 sequence is 14 residues long. CDR3 sequence: CASSLGTASYEQYF. CDR3 sequence (DNA): TGTGCCAGCAGTTTGGGGACGGCCTCCTACGAGCAGTACTTC.

V is TRBV7-9 and J is TRBJ1-2; D ambiguous. This CDR3 has 11 residues. V lost 11 bases to trimming and J lost 4 bases, with 11 bases between them. The germline gives CDR1 SEHNR, CDR2 FQNEAQ (reference sequence). CDR3 sequence reads: CAPLPLYGYTF. CDR3 DNA: TGTGCCCCCTTGCCCCTCTATGGCTACACCTTC. Together with reference TRBV7-9 and TRBJ1-2, the CDR3 gives the full variable domain: DTGVSQNPRHKITKRGQNVTFRCDPISEHNRLYWYRQTLGQGPEFLTYFQNEAQLEKSRLLSDRFSAERPKGSFSTLEIQRTEQGDSAMYLCAPLPLYGYTFGSGTRLTVV.

The J gene is TRBJ2-3, the V gene TRBV7-9; 7 bases are shared with TRBD2. CDR1 and CDR2 from the germline V gene are SEHNR and FQNEAQ (reference sequence). The CDR3 sequence is 18 residues long. The junction had 18 bases not matched to a gene; V was cut back by 5 bases and J by 4 bases. The CDR3 spells CASSPPLGVAGESDTQYF. The CDR3, as DNA: TGTGCCAGCAGCCCCCCCCTAGGGGTGGCGGGAGAATCAGATACGCAGTATTTT. The complete variable domain, with remaining parts taken from reference TRBV7-9 and TRBJ2-3, reads DTGVSQNPRHKITKRGQNVTFRCDPISEHNRLYWYRQTLGQGPEFLTYFQNEAQLEKSRLLSDRFSAERPKGSFSTLEIQRTEQGDSAMYLCASSPPLGVAGESDTQYFGPGTRLTVL.